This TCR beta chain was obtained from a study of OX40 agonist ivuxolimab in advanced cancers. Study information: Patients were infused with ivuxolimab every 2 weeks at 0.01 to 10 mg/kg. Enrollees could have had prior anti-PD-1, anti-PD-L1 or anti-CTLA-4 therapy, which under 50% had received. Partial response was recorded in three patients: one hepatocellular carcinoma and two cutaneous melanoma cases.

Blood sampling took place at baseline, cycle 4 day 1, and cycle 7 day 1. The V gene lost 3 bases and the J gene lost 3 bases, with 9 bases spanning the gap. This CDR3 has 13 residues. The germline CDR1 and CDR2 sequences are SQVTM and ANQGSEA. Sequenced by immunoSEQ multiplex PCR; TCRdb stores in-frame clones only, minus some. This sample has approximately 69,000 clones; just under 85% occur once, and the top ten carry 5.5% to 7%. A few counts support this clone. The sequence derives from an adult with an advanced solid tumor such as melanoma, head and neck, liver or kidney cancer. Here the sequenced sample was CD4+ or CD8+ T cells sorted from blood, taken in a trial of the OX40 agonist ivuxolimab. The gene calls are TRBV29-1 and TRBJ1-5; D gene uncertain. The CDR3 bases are TGCAGCGTTGAGGTCGGGCCCAATCAGCCCCAGCATTTT. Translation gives CSVEVGPNQPQHF.